This T cell receptor (beta chain) is from a study of T-cell reconstitution after alpha-beta-depleted transplantation in children. Unique molecular identifiers were incorporated when the TCRbeta library was constructed. TCRdb reanalysed the PCR reads using MiXCR and keeps one entry per CDR3 protein. The sample yields some 590,000 distinct CDR3 sequences, under 12% seen once. CDR1 and CDR2 from the germline V gene are MDHEN and SYDVKM. The CDR3 length is 16 residues. V lost 8 bases and J lost 3; bases outside the gene matches: 9. V gene TRBV28 combines with J gene TRBJ2-1; 11 bases are a match to TRBD2. This specimen consisted of PBMCs from the stem cell graft donor, obtained from the stem cell graft. The TCR comes from a human donor who donated a stem cell graft to a child with acute myeloid leukemia. CDR3 coding DNA: TGTGCCAGCGAGACCACTAGCGGGGGATACTACAATGAGCAGTTCTTC. It codes for CASETTSGGYYNEQFF.